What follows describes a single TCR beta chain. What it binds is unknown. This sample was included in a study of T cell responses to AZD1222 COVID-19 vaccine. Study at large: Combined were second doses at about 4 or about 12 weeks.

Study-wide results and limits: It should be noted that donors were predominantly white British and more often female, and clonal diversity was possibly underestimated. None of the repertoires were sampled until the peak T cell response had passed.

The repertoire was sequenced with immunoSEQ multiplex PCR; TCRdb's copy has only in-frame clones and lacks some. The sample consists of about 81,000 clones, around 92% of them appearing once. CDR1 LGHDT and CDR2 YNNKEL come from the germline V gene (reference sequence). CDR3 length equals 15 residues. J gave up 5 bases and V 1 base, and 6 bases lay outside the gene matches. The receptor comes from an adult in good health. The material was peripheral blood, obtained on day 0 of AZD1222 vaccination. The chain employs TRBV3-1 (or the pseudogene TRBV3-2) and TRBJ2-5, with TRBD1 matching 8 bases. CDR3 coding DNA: TGTGCCAGCAGCCAAGCCCCAACAGGGGGGGAGACCCAGTACTTC. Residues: CASSQAPTGGETQYF.